The rows below give T cell receptor beta chains drawn from one sample of a study of T cells in Graves' hyperthyroidism and ophthalmopathy. TCRdb used MiXCR to reprocess the multiplex PCR reads, holding one entry per CDR3 protein. The table records about 360,000 distinct CDR3 sequences, around 14% of them present only once. Sequencing was performed on blood. The receptors here all came from a woman younger than 30 with Graves' hyperthyroidism. CDR3s leave out the opening cysteine and the closing phenylalanine or tryptophan. A D gene is named only where the DNA matches it firmly.

>TRBV28|TRBJ2-5|.
ASSLVAQGMFGAETQY
>TRBV19|TRBJ1-5|TRBD1
ASGFQGGNQPQH
>TRBV6-1|TRBJ2-1|TRBD2
ASSESTSAYNEQF
>TRBV27|TRBJ1-1|TRBD1
ASRQGGTEAF
>TRBV5-5|TRBJ1-5|.
ASSKGGPGNQPQH
>TRBV28|TRBJ1-5|.
ASSPLSSSNQPQH
>TRBV4-3|TRBJ2-1|TRBD1
ASSQRGQAIHNEQF
>TRBV12-3/TRBV12-4|TRBJ1-4|TRBD1
ASRQRGRRQGVNEKLF
>TRBV15|TRBJ1-5|.
ATSRDKTPGWPQH
>TRBV5-1|TRBJ1-5|.
ASSLGGDQPQH
>TRBV28|TRBJ2-2|.
ASTRDTGELF
>TRBV11-2|TRBJ2-1|.
ASSLGGFGRNEQF
>TRBV20-1|TRBJ1-1|.
SARKPGRGPEAF
>TRBV2|TRBJ2-5|TRBD1
ASSTDRVYQETQY
>TRBV28|TRBJ1-3|.
ASSPTGTYSGNTIY
>TRBV7-2|TRBJ2-1|.
ASSLAGFPGNEQF
>TRBV12-3/TRBV12-4|TRBJ1-1|.
ASSFGGATEAF
>TRBV28|TRBJ1-2|.
ASSSASNYGYT
>TRBV6-2/TRBV6-3|TRBJ2-7|TRBD1
ASSKEGQNYEQY
>TRBV29-1|TRBJ2-3|.
SVYNRGMGPDTQY
>TRBV20-1|TRBJ2-1|TRBD2
SASHQGLAGPERNEQF
>TRBV3-1|TRBJ2-3|TRBD2
ASSPIAGGPADTQY
>TRBV15|TRBJ1-4|TRBD1
ATSKGAVEKLF
>TRBV18|TRBJ2-1|.
ASSPGPDNEQF
>TRBV13|TRBJ1-2|.
ASSPNAGEDSYGYT
>TRBV12-3/TRBV12-4|TRBJ2-1|TRBD2
ASSPGLALYNEQF
>TRBV20-1|TRBJ2-1|.
SVPRLTYNEQF
>TRBV3-1|TRBJ1-6|.
ASSQSDRNNSPLH
>TRBV6-9|TRBJ2-1|TRBD1
ASPRQGSSYNEQF
>TRBV7-3|TRBJ2-1|TRBD2
ASSVATGTSGSSSNEQF
>TRBV28|TRBJ1-4|TRBD1
ASSSDREGEKLF
>TRBV7-9|TRBJ2-6|.
ASSLVVGANVLT
>TRBV7-2|TRBJ2-7|TRBD2
ASSPGLAGVDGQY
>TRBV19|TRBJ2-4|.
ASSIDHQTGAKRIQY
>TRBV3-1|TRBJ1-6|TRBD1
ASSPMDRDNSPLH
>TRBV2|TRBJ2-1|.
ASSDSWVYNEQF
>TRBV19|TRBJ2-3|TRBD1
ASSRRPGQLTDTQY
>TRBV27|TRBJ2-3|.
ASGIIADTQY
>TRBV27|TRBJ2-6|.
ASSITGPSGANVLT